A single sample gave rise to the 27 T cell receptor beta chains below, sequenced in a study of a mutant IDH1 vaccine in newly diagnosed glioma. Time point: week 23, last vaccination. Doses of 300 ug of mutant IDH1 20-mer peptide were given with topical imiquimod. These receptors lack a known antigen. Using immunoSEQ multiplex PCR, the repertoire was profiled, and TCRdb retains in-frame clones only, with some absent. The sample contains about 82,000 clones, 85% of which appear only once. The sequencing here drew on PBMCs, taken from a glioma patient whose treatment included an IDH1 peptide vaccine. These TCRs come from a man in his thirties or forties with glioma. Some clones in this sample may be carry-over from other donors' samples.

The J gene is TRBJ1-1, the V gene TRBV5-5; D gene uncertain. Per the germline V gene, CDR1 is SGHKS and CDR2 is YYEKEE (reference sequence). V was clipped by 4 bases and J by 6 bases, with 13 bases between them. This CDR3 has 13 amino acids. Written as DNA, the CDR3 is TGTGCCAGCAGCCTGGGCGGGAGGGCTGAAGCTTTCTTT. Translating it yields CASSLGGRAEAFF.

The chain carries TRBV9 and TRBJ2-5; tentatively, D is TRBD2 (5 bases). Germline values: CDR1 SGDLS, CDR2 YYNGEE. CDR3 size: 15 residues. V was clipped by 3 bases and J by 4 bases, with 16 bases between them. The DNA of the CDR3 is TGTGCCAGCAGCGGGGCCCCGTCTGGGAGAGAGACCCAGTACTTC. Translating it yields CASSGAPSGRETQYF.

The chain couples TRBV29-1 to TRBJ2-1, with 8 bases aligning to TRBD2. The CDR3 is made up of 14 amino acids. With 4 bases clipped from V and 1 base from J, the junction kept 3 bases outside the gene matches. The germline CDR1 and CDR2 sequences are SQVTM and ANQGSEA. CDR3 in DNA: TGCAGCGTTGTACTAGCGGTTTCCTACAATGAGCAGTTCTTC. Translating it yields CSVVLAVSYNEQFF.

The chain links TRBV27 to TRBJ2-5; D might be TRBD2 (6 bases). The J call is uncertain, as TRBJ2-7 better fits the DNA end. CDR3 size: 13 residues. The germline V gene encodes CDR1 MNHEY and CDR2 SMNVEV (reference sequence). The CDR3 is CASSPAGSYEQYF. The CDR3 DNA sequence: TGTGCCAGCAGTCCTGCGGGAAGCTACGAGCAGTACTTC.

The chain employs TRBV4-1 and TRBJ2-1, with TRBD2 matching over 10 bases. The CDR3 sequence is 16 residues long. With V trimmed by 3 bases and J by 7 bases, 9 bases remained unmatched. Germline V gives CDR1 MGHRA, CDR2 YSYEKL. The CDR3 DNA is TGCGCCAGCAGCCAGGGGAAAGCGGGAGGGCCGAATGAGCAGTTCTTC. Translation gives CASSQGKAGGPNEQFF.

The chain combines TRBV7-2 with TRBJ2-7; a weak D match, TRBD1 (5 bases). The ends were cut back, 0 bases at V and 2 bases at J, with 8 bases in the middle. CDR1 and CDR2 from the germline V gene are SGHTA and FQGNSA. The CDR3 has 14 residues. CDR3 DNA sequence: TGTGCCAGCAGCTTAGCCCCCAGGGCCTACGAGCAGTACTTC. Translated, it gives CASSLAPRAYEQYF.

This sequence joins TRBV5-1 and TRBJ1-5; 9 bases match TRBD1. The V gene's germline CDR1 is SGHRS and CDR2 YFSETQ. J was trimmed by 4 bases and V by 0 bases; bases with no gene match: 2. The CDR3 extends over 15 amino acids. Here the CDR3 DNA reads TGCGCCAGCAGCTTGGCGGGACAGGGAAATCAGCCCCAGCATTTT. Translation: CASSLAGQGNQPQHF.

This sequence joins TRBV6-1 and TRBJ1-4, with unresolved D. V lost 4 bases to trimming and J lost 6 bases, with 15 bases between them. The CDR3 spans 15 residues. CDR1 and CDR2 (germline): MNHNS, SASEGT. The CDR3: CASSGLGWEDEKLFF. The DNA for the CDR3 is TGTGCCAGCAGTGGATTAGGGTGGGAGGATGAAAAACTGTTTTTT.

CDR3 sequence: CASSPIGGTGGANVLTF. Here the CDR3 DNA reads TGTGCCAGCAGCCCTATAGGGGGAACGGGAGGGGCCAACGTCCTGACTTTC. The chain links TRBV7-9 to TRBJ2-6; perhaps TRBD1 as D (6 bases). Per germline, CDR1 SEHNR and CDR2 FQNEAQ (reference sequence). The CDR3 consists of 17 residues. Trimming pared 5 bases from V and 4 bases from J, leaving 18 bases between.

This sequence joins TRBV28 and TRBJ2-7; the D gene is possibly TRBD1 (5 bases). Germline V CDR1 and CDR2: MDHEN, SYDVKM. The CDR3 sequence is 16 residues long. Trimming left V 5 bases short and J 3 bases short, with 20 bases between. The CDR3 spells CASSQFAGLGDYEQYF. CDR3 sequence (DNA): TGTGCCAGCAGTCAGTTTGCAGGGTTAGGGGACTACGAGCAGTACTTC.

This clone was seen a single time. The chain carries TRBV11-2 and TRBJ2-1, with TRBD2 identical over 7 bases. Germline V gives CDR1 SGHAT, CDR2 FQNNGV. This CDR3 is 13 amino acids long. V lost 1 base and J lost 12; bases outside the gene matches: 6. CDR3 nucleotide sequence: TGTGCCAGCAGCTTAGTTGTCGGCGGGGGGCAGTTCTTC. Protein product: CASSLVVGGGQFF.

V is TRBV28 and J is TRBJ2-1; possibly TRBD1 for D (5 bases). Deletions cut 4 bases from V and 8 bases from J, with 15 bases between. CDR1 is MDHEN and CDR2 is SYDVKM in the germline V gene. The CDR3 totals 14 residues. The CDR3: CASSWVRGGDEQFF. The CDR3 DNA reads TGTGCCAGCAGTTGGGTTAGGGGTGGCGATGAGCAGTTCTTC.

This chain uses TRBV27 with TRBJ1-5; D might be TRBD1 (5 bases). CDR3 length equals 14 residues. Germline CDR1 and CDR2: MNHEY and SMNVEV (reference sequence). The ends were cut back, 2 bases at V and 5 bases at J, with 10 bases in the middle. As DNA, the CDR3 is TGTGCCAGCAGTTTAAGGGGAAACCATCAGCCCCAGCATTTT. The encoded protein is CASSLRGNHQPQHF.

The rearrangement joins TRBV13 to TRBJ2-5; D may match TRBD1 or TRBD2 (5 bases each). The CDR3 extends over 15 amino acids. Trimming took off 0 bases at V and 2 bases at J, with 10 bases between the two ends. Germline assignment: CDR1 PRHDT and CDR2 FYEKMQ (reference sequence). The CDR3 here is CASSLGRDRQETQYF. CDR3 bases: TGTGCCAGCAGCTTAGGCCGGGACCGACAAGAGACCCAGTACTTC.

This chain links TRBV5-1 with TRBJ1-1; a weak D match, TRBD1 (6 bases). The V gene lost 3 bases and the J gene lost 4 bases, with 7 bases spanning the gap. CDR1 and CDR2 (germline): SGHRS, YFSETQ. The length of the CDR3 is 12 residues. Written as DNA, the CDR3 is TGCGCCAGCAGCTCAGGGGCCACTGAAGCTTTCTTT. Translation gives CASSSGATEAFF.

The chain recombines TRBV7-9 with TRBJ2-3; D remains ambiguous. The CDR3 contains 15 residues. Deletions cut 5 bases from V and 2 bases from J, with 14 bases between. Per the germline V gene, CDR1 is SEHNR and CDR2 is FQNEAQ (reference sequence). The CDR3 DNA reads TGTGCCAGCAGCCAGATTGCGGATAACACAGATACGCAGTATTTT. It yields the protein CASSQIADNTDTQYF.

The V gene is TRBV27, the J gene TRBJ2-2, with no clear D. The CDR3 is 11 residues long. The germline V gene encodes CDR1 MNHEY and CDR2 SMNVEV (reference sequence). With 8 bases removed from V and 0 bases from J, the gap between germline ends came to 1 base. The CDR3 coding sequence is TGTGCCAGCCCGAACACCGGGGAGCTGTTTTTT. This sequence encodes CASPNTGELFF.

This clone was counted once. This chain connects TRBV27 to TRBJ2-5; TRBD2 might be the D (5 bases). Deletions cut 3 bases from V and 0 bases from J, with 8 bases between. The germline gives CDR1 MNHEY, CDR2 SMNVEV (reference sequence). This CDR3 region has 14 residues. CDR3 nucleotides: TGTGCCAGCAGTTTGACTAATAACCAAGAGACCCAGTACTTC. As protein: CASSLTNNQETQYF.

The gene calls are TRBV7-2 and TRBJ1-5; 8 bases are shared with TRBD1. Germline values: CDR1 SGHTA, CDR2 FQGNSA. Losses at the gene ends were 4 bases for V and 5 bases for J; bases not matched to a gene: 1. The CDR3 spans 13 residues. The CDR3 loop reads CASSYRGDQPQHF. The CDR3 region has the DNA TGTGCCAGCAGCTACAGGGGGGATCAGCCCCAGCATTTT. Full variable domain (missing parts from reference TRBV7-2 and TRBJ1-5): GAGVSQSPSNKVTEKGKDVELRCDPISGHTALYWYRQSLGQGLEFLIYFQGNSAPDKSGLPSDRFSAERTGGSVSTLTIQRTQQEDSAVYLCASSYRGDQPQHFGDGTRLSIL.

V gene TRBV6-6 combines with J gene TRBJ1-1; D is unresolved. The length of the CDR3 is 11 residues. The germline V gene encodes CDR1 MNHNY and CDR2 SVGAGI (reference sequence). The ends were cut back, 5 bases at V and 8 bases at J, with 9 bases in the middle. The CDR3 is CASSAFGEAFF. In DNA form, the CDR3 reads TGTGCCAGCAGTGCGTTCGGGGAAGCTTTCTTT.

V usage is TRBV10-3 and J usage is TRBJ2-3; TRBD1 matches at 11 bases. In germline, CDR1 is ENHRY, CDR2 SYGVKD. Unmatched junction bases numbered 7, after V lost 6 bases and J lost 5 bases. The CDR3 has 15 residues. The CDR3 sequence is CAISRTGGAEDTQYF. CDR3 nucleotide sequence: TGTGCCATCAGCCGGACAGGGGGCGCAGAAGATACGCAGTATTTT.

This clone was found once. The chain uses TRBV28 and TRBJ2-7, with TRBD2 matching over 13 bases. Germline assignment: CDR1 MDHEN and CDR2 SYDVKM. The V segment lost 2 bases and the J segment 1 base; nucleotides outside the gene matches: 17. The CDR3 is made up of 21 amino acids. CDR3 in amino acids: CASSLRWTSGSLKRWSYEQYF. The CDR3 bases are TGTGCCAGCAGTTTACGCTGGACTAGCGGGAGTCTTAAGAGATGGTCCTACGAGCAGTACTTC. The whole variable domain, remainder taken from reference TRBV28 and TRBJ2-7, is DVKVTQSSRYLVKRTGEKVFLECVQDMDHENMFWYRQDPGLGLRLIYFSYDVKMKEKGDIPEGYSVSREKKERFSLILESASTNQTSMYLCASSLRWTSGSLKRWSYEQYFGPGTRLTVT.

This chain joins TRBV6-1 and TRBJ1-2; tentatively, D is TRBD1 (5 bases). V was clipped by 3 bases and J by 5 bases, with 10 bases between them. Per the germline V gene, CDR1 is MNHNS and CDR2 is SASEGT. This CDR3 is built from 13 residues. CDR3 sequence (DNA): TGTGCCAGCAGTGAGAAGGGACGGTATGGCTACACCTTC. Its translation is CASSEKGRYGYTF.

This chain links TRBV2 with TRBJ2-7, with 9 positions matching TRBD1. Germline lookup yields CDR1 SNHLY and CDR2 FYNNEI. V gave up 6 bases and J gave up 4 bases; unmatched junction bases: 7. The CDR3 spans 14 residues. CDR3 DNA sequence: TGTGCCAGCAGCGACAGGACAGGGGTGTACGAGCAGTACTTC. Protein product: CASSDRTGVYEQYF.

The chain carries TRBV10-1 and TRBJ2-3; D call uncertain. V lost 0 bases and J 5 bases, leaving 12 bases between the germline ends. CDR1 and CDR2 (germline): WNHNN, SYGVQD (reference sequence). The CDR3 is 15 residues long. CDR3 sequence: CASSESTGGVDTQYF. The CDR3 nucleotides are TGCGCCAGCAGTGAGTCAACGGGTGGGGTAGATACGCAGTATTTT.

The chain is built from TRBV5-1 and TRBJ2-6; 14 bases agree with TRBD2. V trimming: 4 bases; J trimming: 0 bases; junction bases outside the gene matches: 3. The germline gives CDR1 SGHRS, CDR2 YFSETQ. The CDR3 is 18 amino acids. The CDR3 coding sequence is TGCGCCAGCAGCCTGGGACTAGCGGGAGTCTCTGGGGCCAACGTCCTGACTTTC. Residues: CASSLGLAGVSGANVLTF.

The chain uses TRBV18 and TRBJ1-2, with 7 bases matching TRBD1. The CDR3 loop spans 16 amino acids. Germline-derived CDR1 and CDR2 are KGHSH and LQKENI. V trimming: 3 bases; J trimming: 0 bases; junction bases outside the gene matches: 7. The CDR3 protein is CASSPVWDRANYGYTF. The CDR3 DNA sequence: TGTGCCAGCTCACCTGTTTGGGACAGAGCTAACTATGGCTACACCTTC.